These 16 T cell receptor beta chains share one sample of origin, sequenced in a study of blood T cell repertoires in COVID-19. The table came from immunoSEQ multiplex PCR; TCRdb's copy has only in-frame clones and leaves some out. The sample lists some 250,000 clones, roughly 83% occurring once. Sequences were obtained from peripheral blood. The receptors originated from a man older than 75 with acute or convalescent COVID-19.

The chain is built from TRBV15 and TRBJ2-7, with TRBD1 as a possible D gene (5 bases). The CDR3 spans 14 residues. The germline CDR1 and CDR2 sequences are LNHNV and YYDKDF (reference sequence). With 5 bases removed from V and 3 bases from J, the gap between germline ends came to 14 bases. In nucleotides, the CDR3 is TGTGCCACCAGCGCCCGACTCGACAGCTACGAGCAGTACTTC. It yields the protein CATSARLDSYEQYF. Full variable domain (missing parts from reference TRBV15 and TRBJ2-7): DAMVIQNPRYQVTQFGKPVTLSCSQTLNHNVMYWYQQKSSQAPKLLFHYYDKDFNNEADTPDNFQSRRPNTSFCFLDIRSPGLGDTAMYLCATSARLDSYEQYFGPGTRLTVT.

The chain is built from TRBV7-9 and TRBJ2-1, with D maybe TRBD1 (6 bases). The CDR3 covers 15 residues. The V end lost 4 bases, the J end lost 7 bases, and 17 bases lay between the germline ends. The germline gives CDR1 SEHNR, CDR2 FQNEAQ (reference sequence). CDR3 in amino acids: CASSSLTGIGNEQFF. The CDR3 coding sequence is TGTGCCAGCAGCTCCTTGACAGGAATCGGGAATGAGCAGTTCTTC.

The sample holds a few counts of this clone. This chain uses TRBV6-5 with TRBJ1-1; no clear D gene. This CDR3 has 12 amino acids. CDR1 is MNHEY, CDR2 SVGAGI, per germline. V gave up 9 bases and J gave up 0 bases, with 8 bases separating them. This chain's CDR3 is CASSQMNTEAFF. The DNA of the CDR3 is TGTGCCAGTTCACAGATGAACACTGAAGCTTTCTTT.

The chain is built from TRBV25-1 and TRBJ1-2; TRBD1 is a possible D gene (6 bases). V shed 3 bases and J shed 8 bases, with 16 bases lying between them. Germline lookup yields CDR1 MGHDK and CDR2 SYGVNS. The CDR3 covers 14 residues. This CDR3 reads CASSDWTELGGYTF. In DNA form, the CDR3 reads TGTGCCAGCAGTGACTGGACAGAGCTAGGAGGCTACACCTTC.

The chain uses TRBV6-6 and TRBJ1-1; TRBD1 matches at 9 bases. CDR3 size: 14 residues. J lost 4 bases, V lost 7 bases, and 7 bases had no gene match. Germline lookup yields CDR1 MNHNY and CDR2 SVGAGI (reference sequence). Written as DNA, the CDR3 is TGTGCCAGCAATCCGGGACAGGGACCCACTGAAGCTTTCTTT. The encoded protein is CASNPGQGPTEAFF.

This sequence joins TRBV7-9 and TRBJ1-3; 7 bases are shared with TRBD1. Looked up from germline, CDR1 is SEHNR and CDR2 is FQNEAQ (reference sequence). Germline trimming cut 5 bases from V and 4 bases from J; bases unmatched to any gene: 5. This CDR3 has 14 residues. This CDR3 is CASSGRGSGNTIYF. In DNA, the CDR3 is TGTGCCAGCAGCGGCAGGGGGTCAGGAAACACCATATATTTT.

This clone showed up just a few times. The identical CDR3 is also encoded by other nucleotide sequences in the sample. This chain connects TRBV7-2 to TRBJ1-5; D is uncertain. V was pared by 0 bases and J by 5 bases, with 5 bases between. CDR1 and CDR2 from the germline V gene are SGHTA and FQGNSA. The CDR3 sequence is 13 residues long. In DNA, the CDR3 is TGTGCCAGCAGCTTAGCGCGGGATCAGCCCCAGCATTTT. It is translated as CASSLARDQPQHF.

V gene TRBV6-6 combines with J gene TRBJ2-1; 10 nucleotides match TRBD2. The ends lost 6 bases at V and 3 bases at J; junction bases unmatched: 5. CDR3 length equals 15 residues. Germline assignment: CDR1 MNHNY and CDR2 SVGAGI (reference sequence). CDR3 coding DNA: TGTGCCAGCAGACTACTAGCGGGGAGCTACAATGAGCAGTTCTTC. Amino acids: CASRLLAGSYNEQFF.

The chain uses TRBV18 and TRBJ2-3; TRBD1 matches at 7 bases. This CDR3 has 15 amino acids. Germline values: CDR1 KGHSH, CDR2 LQKENI. V gave up 3 bases and J gave up 0 bases; unmatched junction bases: 3. In DNA form, the CDR3 reads TGTGCCAGCTCACCGGACAGGATTAGCACAGATACGCAGTATTTT. This sequence encodes CASSPDRISTDTQYF.

The genes are TRBV9 and TRBJ2-7; 7 nucleotides align to TRBD2. CDR3 length: 15 amino acids. CDR1 and CDR2 from the germline V gene are SGDLS and YYNGEE. Losses at the gene ends were 0 bases for V and 3 bases for J; bases not matched to a gene: 6. CDR3 region: CASSVGSGGFYEQYF. The DNA for the CDR3 is TGTGCCAGCAGCGTAGGGTCGGGGGGTTTCTACGAGCAGTACTTC. The full variable domain, with the rest looked up from reference TRBV9 and TRBJ2-7, is DSGVTQTPKHLITATGQRVTLRCSPRSGDLSVYWYQQSLDQGLQFLIQYYNGEERAKGNILERFSAQQFPDLHSELNLSSLELGDSALYFCASSVGSGGFYEQYFGPGTRLTVT.

DNA of the CDR3: TGTGCCACCAGCAGAGATAGACAGCGGGGAACCCCCTCCTACGAGCAGTACTTC. Translation gives CATSRDRQRGTPSYEQYF. The chain links TRBV15 to TRBJ2-7, with 7 bases matching TRBD2. This CDR3 spans 18 amino acids. CDR1 is LNHNV, CDR2 YYDKDF, per germline (reference sequence). V lost 0 bases and J lost 0; bases outside the gene matches: 11.

The rearrangement joins TRBV3-1 (or the pseudogene TRBV3-2) to TRBJ1-6; D is unresolved. The germline V and J ends were trimmed by 4 bases and 9 bases, with 10 bases remaining between them. CDR1 LGHDT and CDR2 YNNKEL come from the germline V gene (reference sequence). The CDR3 runs 13 residues. CDR3 DNA: TGTGCCAGCAGCCCCCACGGGAGTTCACCCCTCCACTTT. This sequence encodes CASSPHGSSPLHF.

The chain carries TRBV2 and TRBJ1-5; TRBD1 matches at 9 bases. Germline values: CDR1 SNHLY, CDR2 FYNNEI. Trimming removed 2 bases from V and 6 bases from J; junction bases left unmatched: 5. The CDR3 has 15 residues. CDR3 nucleotides: TGTGCCAGCAGTGAACAACAGGGGGCAAGTCAGCCCCAGCATTTT. Translating gives CASSEQQGASQPQHF.

The genes are TRBV2 and TRBJ2-7; D is unclear. Trimming took off 6 bases at V and 2 bases at J, with 5 bases between the two ends. CDR1 and CDR2 (germline): SNHLY, FYNNEI. There are 11 residues in the CDR3. The CDR3: CASSATYEQYF. DNA of the CDR3: TGTGCCAGCAGCGCTACCTACGAGCAGTACTTC.

The V gene is TRBV5-1, the J gene TRBJ2-3, with 7 bases that match TRBD1. Germline V CDR1 and CDR2: SGHRS, YFSETQ. The CDR3 has 15 residues. J lost 3 bases, V lost 0 bases, and 4 bases had no gene match. CDR3: CASSLEGGATDTQYF. As DNA, the CDR3 is TGCGCCAGCAGCTTGGAAGGGGGCGCGACAGATACGCAGTATTTT.

The chain couples TRBV28 to TRBJ1-3; 9 bases agree with TRBD1. The V and J ends lost 5 bases and 3 bases, in that order; junction bases with no gene match: 5. Germline V gives CDR1 MDHEN, CDR2 SYDVKM. This CDR3 spans 15 amino acids. CDR3 protein: CASSPTGGGGNTIYF. In DNA form, the CDR3 reads TGTGCCAGCAGTCCCACAGGGGGCGGTGGAAACACCATATATTTT. The complete variable domain, with remaining parts taken from reference TRBV28 and TRBJ1-3, reads DVKVTQSSRYLVKRTGEKVFLECVQDMDHENMFWYRQDPGLGLRLIYFSYDVKMKEKGDIPEGYSVSREKKERFSLILESASTNQTSMYLCASSPTGGGGNTIYFGEGSWLTVV.